This TCR beta chain was captured in a study of molecular identifiers for immune sequencing clone quantification. TCRdb re-called the PCR reads with MiXCR, one entry per CDR3 protein. The profile shows approximately 680,000 distinct CDR3 sequences, 25% of them singletons. The germline V gene has CDR1 MNHEY and CDR2 SMNVEV (reference sequence). The CDR3 has 15 amino acids. V was pared by 2 bases and J by 5 bases, with 3 bases of the junction left unmatched. The TCR comes from a human donor in good health. Some libraries in this study had Jurkat cell RNA spiked in. The rearrangement uses TRBV27 and TRBJ2-2, with TRBD2 matching over 9 bases. Sample: naive CD8+ T cells from blood, with Jurkat cell RNA spiked in. The subset is: FACS-sorted CD8+CD4-CCR7+CD45RA+ naive T cells. The CDR3 sequence: CASSLGGRATGELFF. CDR3 coding DNA: TGTGCCAGCAGTTTAGGCGGGAGGGCGACCGGGGAGCTGTTTTTT.